The rows below give T cell receptor beta chains drawn from one sample of a study of technical replicates of blood from a few donors. Sequencing was performed with immunoSEQ multiplex PCR; in TCRdb, only in-frame clones are kept and a portion is missing. This table has about 44,000 clones, almost 97% appearing once. Sequenced: T cells isolated from PBMCs. These receptors originate from a human donor in good health. CDR3s include the opening cysteine and the closing phenylalanine or tryptophan. The D gene is left open where the match is weak. Size is stated for part of the rows, as once, few or many counts, or as a class when the clone is expanded.

cdr3_nt,cdr3_aa,d_call,clone_size,j_call,cdr3_length,v_call
TGTGCCAGCAGCTCGCTTTTAGCGGGAGGGCCGGCAGATACGCAGTATTTT,CASSSLLAGGPADTQYF,TRBD2,.,TRBJ2-3,17,TRBV5-6
TGTGCCAGCAGTTTACCGACAGGGGGTCAAGAGACCCAGTACTTC,CASSLPTGGQETQYF,TRBD1,.,TRBJ2-5,15,TRBV28
TGTGCCAGCAGTTACTCGAGACTACTCTACGAGCAGTACTTC,CASSYSRLLYEQYF,.,.,TRBJ2-7,14,TRBV6-6
TGTGCCAGCAGTGCGGACAGGGGGTATGAGCAGTTCTTC,CASSADRGYEQFF,TRBD1,once,TRBJ2-1,13,TRBV6-5
TGTGCCAGCAGTTACCGAGAATTCTCTGAAGCTTTCTTT,CASSYREFSEAFF,.,.,TRBJ1-1,13,TRBV6-5
TGTGCCAGCAGCTCCCGGACTAGCGGGAGGGCGATCGGGCAGTTCTTC,CASSSRTSGRAIGQFF,TRBD2,.,TRBJ2-1,16,TRBV7-2
TGTGCTAGTGGCGCCTCCAGGGGTATGGGGGCAGATACGCAGTATTTT,CASGASRGMGADTQYF,.,.,TRBJ2-3,16,TRBV12-5
TGTGCCAGCAGCCATAACAGGGCCGGGAATACTGAAGCTTTCTTT,CASSHNRAGNTEAFF,.,.,TRBJ1-1,15,TRBV28
TGTGCCAGCAGCCAAGGGACAGGGGTTCAGCCCCAGCATTTT,CASSQGTGVQPQHF,TRBD1,.,TRBJ1-5,14,TRBV7-2
TGTGCCAGCAGTCGCCCGGGATTGGAGACCCAGTACTTC,CASSRPGLETQYF,.,.,TRBJ2-5,13,TRBV6-5
TGTGCCAGCAGTGAGGGGACAGGCTGGCACCGCCTGGGCACTGAAGCTTTCTTT,CASSEGTGWHRLGTEAFF,TRBD1,.,TRBJ1-1,18,TRBV2
TGTGCCAGCAGTACCGGGACAGACTACAATGAGCAGTTCTTC,CASSTGTDYNEQFF,TRBD1,.,TRBJ2-1,14,TRBV6-5
TGTGCCTGGAGTGTACTAGCGGGACTGGACGAGCAGTACTTC,CAWSVLAGLDEQYF,TRBD2,.,TRBJ2-7,14,TRBV30
TGCGCCAGCAGCTTCAATGCGGGAGACAGAGATACGCAGTATTTT,CASSFNAGDRDTQYF,TRBD2,.,TRBJ2-3,15,TRBV5-1
TGTGCCAGCAGACCTGGACAGACCTACGAGCAGTACTTC,CASRPGQTYEQYF,.,.,TRBJ2-7,13,TRBV27
TGTGCCAGCAGCAGGGGCAATGAGCAGTTCTTC,CASSRGNEQFF,.,.,TRBJ2-1,11,TRBV27
TGTGCCAGCAGCGTTGCGGGAGTAGCAGAGACCCAGTACTTC,CASSVAGVAETQYF,TRBD2,.,TRBJ2-5,14,TRBV9
TGTGCCAGCAGCTTAAGACGGGATAGTGTGGGTACAGATACGCAGTATTTT,CASSLRRDSVGTDTQYF,.,once,TRBJ2-3,17,TRBV11-3
TGTGCCAGTAGTATAGATGTTGGGGAGCGCTCCTACAATGAGCAGTTCTTC,CASSIDVGERSYNEQFF,.,.,TRBJ2-1,17,TRBV19
TGTGCCAGCCGGACAGGGAACCAGCCCCAGCATTTT,CASRTGNQPQHF,TRBD1,.,TRBJ1-5,12,TRBV25-1
TGTGCCAGCAGGCCGGGACAGGAACAAGAGACCCAGTACTTC,CASRPGQEQETQYF,TRBD1,.,TRBJ2-5,14,TRBV6-6
TGTGCCAGCAGCTCCGGGGACAGGACTGGAAACACCATATATTTT,CASSSGDRTGNTIYF,TRBD1,.,TRBJ1-3,15,TRBV7-6
TGTGCCAGCACCCTGACTAGCGGGAGGGGGTTGCTAAGCACAGATACGCAGTATTTT,CASTLTSGRGLLSTDTQYF,TRBD2,.,TRBJ2-3,19,TRBV27
TGTGCCTGGAGTCTAAGACAGTCCGATCAGCCCCAGCATTTT,CAWSLRQSDQPQHF,.,.,TRBJ1-5,14,TRBV30
TGTGCCAGCAGTTACACGGGACTTCCTGGAAACACCATATATTTT,CASSYTGLPGNTIYF,.,.,TRBJ1-3,15,TRBV2
TGTGCCTGGATATGGGCCGTGAACACTGAAGCTTTCTTT,CAWIWAVNTEAFF,.,.,TRBJ1-1,13,TRBV30
TGTGCCAGCAGCGCATACCCCTTGAGCGGAGAGACCCAGTACTTC,CASSAYPLSGETQYF,.,.,TRBJ2-5,15,TRBV9
TGTGCCAGTAGTATAGGGCACTACAATGAGCAGTTCTTC,CASSIGHYNEQFF,.,.,TRBJ2-1,13,TRBV19
TGTGCCTGGAGACTAGCGGGAGGCACCTACGAGCAGTACTTC,CAWRLAGGTYEQYF,TRBD2,.,TRBJ2-7,14,TRBV30
TGTGCCAGCAGGACGGGTTTGGTGGGCTACACCTTC,CASRTGLVGYTF,.,.,TRBJ1-2,12,TRBV7-2
TGTGCCAGTACCGACGGGAGATCTCATTACACCGGGGAGCTGTTTTTT,CASTDGRSHYTGELFF,.,.,TRBJ2-2,16,TRBV19
TGTGCCAGTATTGGAAGTCGGCAGGGCGTCTACGAGCAGTACTTC,CASIGSRQGVYEQYF,.,once,TRBJ2-7,15,TRBV19
TGTGCCAGCAGCTTAACCCGACTAGCGGGATACGCCGCACAGTTCTTC,CASSLTRLAGYAAQFF,TRBD2,few,TRBJ2-1,16,TRBV5-6
TGTGCCAGCAGTTTACTACAGGGCCGGGGTCAGCCCCAGCATTTT,CASSLLQGRGQPQHF,.,.,TRBJ1-5,15,TRBV28
TGCGCCAGCAGCTTGGGACAGGGAGATGGCTACACCTTC,CASSLGQGDGYTF,TRBD1,.,TRBJ1-2,13,TRBV5-1
TGTGCCAGCAGCTTAAGACTTCACGAGCAGTACTTC,CASSLRLHEQYF,.,.,TRBJ2-7,12,TRBV7-2
TGTGCCTCCCGTGGGGACAGGGTTAGCTACGAGCAGTACTTC,CASRGDRVSYEQYF,TRBD1,.,TRBJ2-7,14,TRBV30
TGTGCCAGCAGCCAGGACAGCCTCAATCAGCCCCAGCATTTT,CASSQDSLNQPQHF,.,.,TRBJ1-5,14,TRBV7-2
TGTGCCAGCAGTGACATGACAGGGTCCCCCTACAATGAGCAGTTCTTC,CASSDMTGSPYNEQFF,TRBD1,.,TRBJ2-1,16,TRBV28
TGTGCCAGCAGCTTAGCGGTCAGGTACCAAGAGACCCAGTACTTC,CASSLAVRYQETQYF,.,once,TRBJ2-5,15,TRBV7-6
TGTGCCAGCAGCTTAGCGACTGAAGCTTTCTTT,CASSLATEAFF,.,.,TRBJ1-1,11,TRBV13
TGTGCCAGCAGCGTGGAGGCGGTTGCTATGGGGGGAAACATTCAGTACTTC,CASSVEAVAMGGNIQYF,.,once,TRBJ2-4,17,TRBV9
TGTGCCAGCAGTTCCGGGACAGGGGCTTTCACAGATACGCAGTATTTT,CASSSGTGAFTDTQYF,TRBD1,.,TRBJ2-3,16,TRBV9